A selection of T cell receptor beta chains follows, all from one sample in a study of OX40 agonist ivuxolimab in advanced cancers. Method: immunoSEQ multiplex PCR; TCRdb's copy keeps in-frame clones and lacks some. The sample carries about 16,000 clones, 70% to 90% recorded once. The input for sequencing was CD4+ or CD8+ T cells sorted from blood, taken in a trial of the OX40 agonist ivuxolimab. These TCRs come from an adult with an advanced solid tumor such as melanoma, head and neck, liver or kidney cancer. CDR3s include the opening cysteine and the closing phenylalanine or tryptophan. D genes are given only for firm matches. Expanded clones are given a class, and other clones once, few, many or no size at all.

TRBV11-2	TRBJ2-7	-	-	CASSLSILDYEQYF	TGTGCCAGCAGCTTATCGATATTAGACTACGAGCAGTACTTC
TRBV9	TRBJ1-5	-	-	CASSVAVANQPQHF	TGTGCCAGCAGCGTAGCTGTCGCCAATCAGCCCCAGCATTTT
TRBV7-9	TRBJ2-2	-	-	CASSLRGYTGELFF	TGTGCCAGCAGCTTACGCGGGTACACCGGGGAGCTGTTTTTT
TRBV27	TRBJ2-1	-	-	CASKTLGRVSDEQFF	TGTGCCAGCAAAACCCTAGGGCGGGTTAGCGATGAGCAGTTCTTC
TRBV18	TRBJ2-3	-	-	CASSDSNTDTQYF	TGTGCCAGCTCAGATTCTAACACAGATACGCAGTATTTT
TRBV5-1	TRBJ1-2	-	-	CASSSAGSNYGYTF	TGCGCCAGCAGCTCCGCGGGGTCTAACTATGGCTACACCTTC
TRBV5-1	TRBJ2-3	TRBD2	-	CASSRGGNSDTQYF	TGCGCCAGCAGCCGGGGGGGAAATTCAGATACGCAGTATTTT
TRBV9	TRBJ2-2	-	once	CASSARDTNTGELFF	TGTGCCAGCAGCGCGCGGGATACGAACACCGGGGAGCTGTTTTTT
TRBV7-2	TRBJ2-3	TRBD2	-	CASSLRLAGLADTQYF	TGTGCCAGCAGCTTAAGGCTAGCGGGACTCGCAGATACGCAGTATTTT
TRBV5-6	TRBJ2-7	TRBD1	-	CASSWGQGTYEQYF	TGTGCCAGCAGCTGGGGACAGGGGACCTACGAGCAGTACTTC
TRBV5-1	TRBJ1-1	TRBD1	-	CASSLLGQGNTEAFF	TGCGCCAGCAGCTTGTTGGGACAGGGGAACACTGAAGCTTTCTTT
TRBV2	TRBJ1-1	-	-	CASSEDEGMNTEAFF	TGTGCCAGCAGTGAAGATGAGGGGATGAACACTGAAGCTTTCTTT
TRBV7-6	TRBJ1-3	-	-	CAGSLRGRGNTIYF	TGTGCCGGCAGCTTGAGGGGAAGGGGAAACACCATATATTTT
TRBV4-1	TRBJ1-2	-	-	CASNRKTYGYTF	TGCGCCAGCAACCGAAAGACCTATGGCTACACCTTC
TRBV5-1	TRBJ1-4	-	-	CASSYSGASNEKLFF	TGCGCCAGCAGCTACTCAGGGGCCTCAAATGAAAAACTGTTTTTT
TRBV15	TRBJ1-4	TRBD1	-	CATSRATRGQNEKLFF	TGTGCCACCAGCAGAGCAACCAGGGGGCAAAATGAAAAACTGTTTTTT
TRBV5-1	TRBJ2-5	-	-	CASGQGSVQETQYF	TGCGCCAGCGGGCAGGGGTCGGTCCAAGAGACCCAGTACTTC
TRBV2	TRBJ1-5	-	-	CASSERQVGQPQHF	TGTGCCAGCAGTGAAAGGCAGGTCGGGCAGCCCCAGCATTTT
TRBV2	TRBJ2-7	-	-	CASSADRTSYEQYF	TGTGCCAGCAGCGCCGACAGGACTAGCTACGAGCAGTACTTC
TRBV5-1	TRBJ1-6	TRBD1	-	CASSVTGTGGYSPLHF	TGCGCCAGCAGCGTAACCGGGACAGGGGGCTATTCACCCCTCCACTTT
TRBV5-1	TRBJ2-2	-	-	CASSLRRDVLTAHLNTGELFF	TGCGCCAGCAGCTTGAGACGGGACGTCCTCACTGCCCACTTGAACACCGGGGAGCTGTTTTTT
TRBV7-3	TRBJ1-2	-	-	CASSPDRREGYTF	TGTGCCAGCAGCCCCGACCGACGCGAGGGCTACACCTTC
TRBV5-1	TRBJ2-3	TRBD2	-	CASGRPSERGSTDTQYF	TGCGCCAGCGGACGACCGTCTGAGCGGGGGAGCACAGATACGCAGTATTTT
TRBV7-8	TRBJ2-3	TRBD2	-	CASSILAGGVDTQYF	TGTGCCAGCAGCATACTAGCGGGAGGGGTAGATACGCAGTATTTT
TRBV18	TRBJ1-1	TRBD1	once	CASSPSRGLNTEAFF	TGTGCCAGCTCACCCTCCAGGGGGCTGAACACTGAAGCTTTCTTT
TRBV27	TRBJ2-7	TRBD2	-	CATKGNAGTREYEQYF	TGTGCCACAAAAGGGAATGCCGGGACTAGAGAATACGAGCAGTACTTC
TRBV9	TRBJ2-1	-	few	CASSVGSPLRDTYNEQFF	TGTGCCAGCAGCGTAGGATCCCCTCTCCGGGACACCTACAATGAGCAGTTCTTC
TRBV6-1	TRBJ1-2	TRBD1	-	CASQTGGDYGYTF	TGTGCCAGCCAGACAGGGGGTGACTATGGCTACACCTTC
TRBV5-4	TRBJ2-5	-	-	CASSSGQNQETQYF	TGTGCCAGCAGCTCAGGACAGAACCAAGAGACCCAGTACTTC
TRBV15	TRBJ2-7	-	-	CATSRSNGEGEAYEQYF	TGTGCCACCAGCAGATCAAATGGAGAAGGGGAAGCCTACGAGCAGTACTTC
TRBV27	TRBJ2-1	-	-	CASSRGGISYNEQFF	TGTGCCAGCAGTCGTGGGGGGATCTCCTACAATGAGCAGTTCTTC
TRBV27	TRBJ1-1	TRBD1	-	CASRLQGASGTEAFF	TGTGCCAGCAGACTACAGGGGGCTTCGGGTACTGAAGCTTTCTTT
TRBV19	TRBJ2-6	TRBD2	-	CATTRVGGGTSGANVLTF	TGTGCCACCACAAGGGTCGGGGGGGGCACCTCTGGGGCCAACGTCCTGACTTTC
TRBV5-8	TRBJ2-7	TRBD2	-	CASSLWEGFSYEQYF	TGTGCCAGCAGCTTGTGGGAGGGGTTCTCCTACGAGCAGTACTTC
TRBV7-9	TRBJ2-3	TRBD2	-	CASGLVGTDTQYF	TGTGCCAGCGGACTAGTGGGCACAGATACGCAGTATTTT